This TCR beta chain was sequenced for a study of T cell responses to AZD1222 COVID-19 vaccine. The ends were cut back, 5 bases at V and 4 bases at J, with 6 bases in the middle. The CDR3 sequence is 12 residues long. Produced via immunoSEQ multiplex PCR; TCRdb's table is partial and in-frame only. The sample includes approximately 150,000 clones, more than 85% of them seen just once. Comment on this clone: Its antigen remains unknown.

Overall study results and limits: Among the donors, most were white British and more were female, and clonal diversity was possibly underestimated. Mapped onto spike, vaccine-associated CD4 TCRs spanned it and were dominant at 160-218 and 743-854. A rise in Spike-specific TCR breadth and depth followed two AZD1222 doses. Without day 14 samples, only post-peak T cell repertoires were studied.

Sequences were derived from peripheral blood, sampled on day 0 of AZD1222 vaccination. The TCR was taken from an adult in good health. The chain joins TRBV12-3 or TRBV12-4 to TRBJ1-3; D unresolved. In DNA form, the CDR3 reads TGTGCCAGCAGTGACCACGGAAACACCATATATTTT. Translated: CASSDHGNTIYF.